Shown below are 19 T cell receptor beta chains from a single sample sequenced in a study of cytomegalovirus exposure and HLA in healthy donors. It was with 60 Vbeta and 13 Jbeta primers that the PCR ran. Only in-frame clones appear in the TCRdb table, and some are missing; sequencing was by immunoSEQ multiplex PCR. In total, the table holds 130,000 or so clones. Sequencing used PBMCs. These receptors originate from a woman under 30 in good health and CMV-seronegative.

The V call is TRBV2, the J call TRBJ2-7, with 8 bases identical to TRBD1. The CDR3 loop spans 14 amino acids. Germline assignment: CDR1 SNHLY and CDR2 FYNNEI. V gave up 5 bases and J gave up 2 bases; unmatched junction bases: 5. The CDR3 region is CASSKQGDTYEQYF. The CDR3 nucleotides are TGTGCCAGCAGTAAACAGGGGGACACCTACGAGCAGTACTTC.

The rearrangement links TRBV6-1 to TRBJ1-5, with D possibly matching TRBD1 (5 bases). This CDR3 contains 14 residues. The V end was cut by 7 bases, the J end by 7 bases, with 17 bases between. CDR1 is MNHNS and CDR2 is SASEGT in the germline V gene. Here the CDR3 reads CASNTRQQTQPQHF. CDR3 in DNA: TGTGCCAGCAACACTCGACAGCAGACCCAGCCCCAGCATTTT.

The V and J genes are TRBV5-1 and TRBJ2-2; TRBD2 aligns across 9 bases. The V segment lost 5 bases and the J segment 2 bases; nucleotides outside the gene matches: 10. The germline gives CDR1 SGHRS, CDR2 YFSETQ. There are 17 residues in the CDR3. This chain's CDR3 is CASRPNVLAGNTGELFF. Written as DNA, the CDR3 is TGCGCCAGCAGACCGAATGTACTAGCGGGTAACACCGGGGAGCTGTTTTTT. The full variable domain, its missing parts supplied by reference TRBV5-1 and TRBJ2-2, is KAGVTQTPRYLIKTRGQQVTLSCSPISGHRSVSWYQQTPGQGLQFLFEYFSETQRNKGNFPGRFSGRQFSNSRSEMNVSTLELGDSALYLCASRPNVLAGNTGELFFGEGSRLTVL.

CDR3 region: CASSSTPHGLQETQYF. The CDR3 DNA reads as TGTGCCAGCAGCTCTACCCCCCATGGGCTCCAAGAGACCCAGTACTTC. V is TRBV7-6 and J is TRBJ2-5; no firm D call. Germline CDR1 and CDR2: SGHVS and FNYEAQ. The CDR3 spans 16 residues. Trimming stripped 4 bases from V and 1 base from J, with 16 bases between.

This sequence joins TRBV6-5 and TRBJ2-2; the D is unclear. CDR1 and CDR2 (germline): MNHEY, SVGAGI. Trimming left V 7 bases short and J 5 bases short, with 11 bases between. The CDR3 covers 13 residues. CDR3 loop: CASIDTTTGELFF. As DNA, the CDR3 is TGTGCCAGCATTGACACAACTACCGGGGAGCTGTTTTTT.

Comment on this clone: The junction departs from the called germline gene at one end, perhaps through a read error. V gene TRBV6-6 combines with J gene TRBJ1-1; 8 bases are shared with TRBD1. Germline CDR1 reads MNHNY; CDR2 reads SVGAGI (reference sequence). The CDR3 runs to 14 residues. The CDR3 nucleotides read TGTGCCAGCAGTACTACAGGGGGGAACACTGAAGTTTTCTTT. Translated: CASSTTGGNTEVFF.

The J gene is TRBJ2-1, the V gene TRBV5-4, with D possibly matching TRBD2 (6 bases). Germline CDR1 reads SGHNT; CDR2 reads YYREEE (reference sequence). The V end lost 2 bases, the J end lost 7 bases, and 16 bases lay between the germline ends. CDR3 length equals 15 residues. CDR3 sequence reads: CASSLGLLGGNEQFF. The CDR3 region has the DNA TGTGCCAGCAGCTTAGGACTCCTCGGAGGGAATGAGCAGTTCTTC.

The V and J genes are TRBV12-5 and TRBJ2-1, with 10 bases identical to TRBD2. Germline V gives CDR1 LGHNT, CDR2 FRNRAP. Unmatched junction bases numbered 7, after V lost 4 bases and J lost 7 bases. The CDR3 has 15 amino acids. The CDR3 region is CASGSRLAGENEQFF. The CDR3 DNA reads as TGTGCTAGTGGTTCACGTCTAGCGGGAGAGAATGAGCAGTTCTTC.

V gene TRBV11-3 combines with J gene TRBJ2-1; D unresolved. The CDR3 is 18 amino acids. V was cut by 0 bases and J by 0 bases, with 15 bases left in between. The germline gives CDR1 SGHNT, CDR2 YENEEA. CDR3 protein: CASSLDQSGSNSYNEQFF. The CDR3 DNA reads as TGTGCCAGCAGCTTAGATCAGTCAGGATCTAACTCCTACAATGAGCAGTTCTTC.

The chain has TRBV19 and TRBJ2-2; D is uncertain. Trimming shortened V by 1 base and J by 7 bases, and 7 bases separated the two germline ends. Germline lookup yields CDR1 LNHDA and CDR2 SQIVND (reference sequence). The CDR3 extends over 13 amino acids. The CDR3 sequence: CASSIAEFGELFF. For the CDR3, the DNA is TGTGCCAGTAGTATAGCGGAGTTCGGGGAGCTGTTTTTT.

This rearrangement joins TRBV7-3 to TRBJ2-5; 8 bases match TRBD1. The assigned J gene may be wrong: the sequence end matches TRBJ2-7 better. The CDR3 length is 14 residues. Per the germline V gene, CDR1 is SGHTA and CDR2 is FQGTGA. The CDR3 reads CASSPQGASPEQYF. Written as DNA, the CDR3 is TGTGCCAGCAGCCCCCAGGGGGCTTCCCCCGAGCAGTACTTC.

The V and J genes are TRBV7-9 and TRBJ1-1, with 7 bases matching TRBD1. The germline gives CDR1 SEHNR, CDR2 FQNEAQ (reference sequence). V lost 5 bases and J lost 6; bases outside the gene matches: 6. The CDR3 totals 13 residues. The CDR3, as DNA: TGTGCCAGCAGCCCAAGACAGGGCCCTGAAGCTTTCTTT. It specifies CASSPRQGPEAFF.

As for this clone: At one end the junction does not follow the germline gene, possibly because of a read error. Other DNA sequences of this sample code for an identical CDR3. The chain is built from TRBV14 and TRBJ2-2; perhaps TRBD2 as D (6 bases). The CDR3 consists of 15 residues. Germline CDR1 reads SGHDN; CDR2 reads FVKESK. CDR3 DNA: TGTGCCAGCAGCCGAATAGCGGTAGACACCGGGGAGCTGTTCTTT. As protein: CASSRIAVDTGELFF.

The CDR3: CASTAGNSPLHF. CDR3 in DNA: TGTGCCAGCACAGCAGGGAATTCACCCCTCCACTTT. V is TRBV7-2 and J is TRBJ1-6; perhaps TRBD1 as D (5 bases). V was pared by 7 bases and J by 7 bases, with 8 bases between. Per the germline V gene, CDR1 is SGHTA and CDR2 is FQGNSA. This CDR3 is 12 amino acids long.

V usage is TRBV10-3 and J usage is TRBJ2-1; 9 nucleotides line up with TRBD2. Germline CDR1 ENHRY, CDR2 SYGVKD. There are 16 residues in the CDR3. The V segment lost 7 bases and the J segment 6 bases; nucleotides outside the gene matches: 13. For the CDR3, the DNA is TGTGCCATCATGCCTAGCGGGGCCCCCCCGGGCAATGAGCAGTTCTTC. Residues: CAIMPSGAPPGNEQFF.

The rearrangement uses TRBV7-8 and TRBJ1-3; D is possibly TRBD1 (6 bases). The CDR3 has 17 residues. Trimming removed 5 bases at V and 0 bases at J, with 17 bases between. The germline V gene has CDR1 SGHVS and CDR2 FQNEAQ. The chain's CDR3 is CASSLLPIQGSGNTIYF. CDR3 in DNA: TGTGCCAGCAGCCTCCTCCCTATACAGGGCTCTGGAAACACCATATATTTT. Variable domain in full (rest from reference TRBV7-8 and TRBJ1-3): GAGVSQSPRYKVAKRGQDVALRCDPISGHVSLFWYQQALGQGPEFLTYFQNEAQLDKSGLPSDRFFAERPEGSVSTLKIQRTQQEDSAVYLCASSLLPIQGSGNTIYFGEGSWLTVV.

The rearrangement joins TRBV30 to TRBJ1-2, with D uncertain. The V end lost 5 bases, the J end lost 5 bases, and 9 bases lay between the germline ends. The CDR3 is 11 amino acids. Per germline, CDR1 GTSNPN and CDR2 SVGIG (reference sequence). The CDR3 DNA sequence: TGTGCCTGGCACTACGGGTATGGCTACACCTTC. This encodes CAWHYGYGYTF.

Worth noting for this clone: The junction departs from germline at one end; a sequencing error may be responsible. The chain carries TRBV4-2 and TRBJ1-3, with D tentatively TRBD1 (5 bases). This CDR3 contains 15 residues. Germline CDR1 reads LGHNA; CDR2 reads YNFKEQ. Here the CDR3 DNA reads TGTGCCAGCAGCGAAGAGGGGACTTCTGGAAACACCATATATTTT. It codes for CASSEEGTSGNTIYF.

The genes are TRBV6-5 and TRBJ1-2, with 8 nucleotides matching TRBD1. The germline V gene has CDR1 MNHEY and CDR2 SVGAGI. V lost 0 bases, J lost 4 bases, and 4 bases stayed unmatched. The CDR3 consists of 15 residues. The CDR3 DNA is TGTGCCAGCAGTTACTCCGACAGGGGAGTCTATGGCTACACCTTC. Protein sequence: CASSYSDRGVYGYTF.